Listed here is a single TCR beta chain. The data stem from a study of blood T cell repertoires in COVID-19. Recruits, aged about 18 to 95 years, lived in 24 US areas. Cohorts were determined from participant-reported clinical history. All recovered Cohort 3 donors got two negative PCRs, got clearance, or saw symptom resolution. The protocol was immunoSEQ multiplex PCR, while the TCRdb copy is restricted to in-frame clones and leaves out a portion. Of 250,000 to 300,000 clones in the sample, roughly nine tenths were seen once. The CDR3 contains 18 residues. The germline V gene encodes CDR1 SGHRS and CDR2 YFSETQ. With 4 bases clipped from V and 4 bases from J, the junction kept 17 bases outside the gene matches.

V gene TRBV5-1 combines with J gene TRBJ1-2; TRBD1 matches 9 bases. The sequence derives from a woman aged 40 to 50 who had recovered from COVID-19. Sequencing used PBMCs or T cells enriched from blood (not recorded which). The CDR3 region has the DNA TGCGCCAGCAGCCGAAGCTCGGGACAGGGATTTCGGGGCTATGGCTACACCTTC. It is translated as CASSRSSGQGFRGYGYTF.